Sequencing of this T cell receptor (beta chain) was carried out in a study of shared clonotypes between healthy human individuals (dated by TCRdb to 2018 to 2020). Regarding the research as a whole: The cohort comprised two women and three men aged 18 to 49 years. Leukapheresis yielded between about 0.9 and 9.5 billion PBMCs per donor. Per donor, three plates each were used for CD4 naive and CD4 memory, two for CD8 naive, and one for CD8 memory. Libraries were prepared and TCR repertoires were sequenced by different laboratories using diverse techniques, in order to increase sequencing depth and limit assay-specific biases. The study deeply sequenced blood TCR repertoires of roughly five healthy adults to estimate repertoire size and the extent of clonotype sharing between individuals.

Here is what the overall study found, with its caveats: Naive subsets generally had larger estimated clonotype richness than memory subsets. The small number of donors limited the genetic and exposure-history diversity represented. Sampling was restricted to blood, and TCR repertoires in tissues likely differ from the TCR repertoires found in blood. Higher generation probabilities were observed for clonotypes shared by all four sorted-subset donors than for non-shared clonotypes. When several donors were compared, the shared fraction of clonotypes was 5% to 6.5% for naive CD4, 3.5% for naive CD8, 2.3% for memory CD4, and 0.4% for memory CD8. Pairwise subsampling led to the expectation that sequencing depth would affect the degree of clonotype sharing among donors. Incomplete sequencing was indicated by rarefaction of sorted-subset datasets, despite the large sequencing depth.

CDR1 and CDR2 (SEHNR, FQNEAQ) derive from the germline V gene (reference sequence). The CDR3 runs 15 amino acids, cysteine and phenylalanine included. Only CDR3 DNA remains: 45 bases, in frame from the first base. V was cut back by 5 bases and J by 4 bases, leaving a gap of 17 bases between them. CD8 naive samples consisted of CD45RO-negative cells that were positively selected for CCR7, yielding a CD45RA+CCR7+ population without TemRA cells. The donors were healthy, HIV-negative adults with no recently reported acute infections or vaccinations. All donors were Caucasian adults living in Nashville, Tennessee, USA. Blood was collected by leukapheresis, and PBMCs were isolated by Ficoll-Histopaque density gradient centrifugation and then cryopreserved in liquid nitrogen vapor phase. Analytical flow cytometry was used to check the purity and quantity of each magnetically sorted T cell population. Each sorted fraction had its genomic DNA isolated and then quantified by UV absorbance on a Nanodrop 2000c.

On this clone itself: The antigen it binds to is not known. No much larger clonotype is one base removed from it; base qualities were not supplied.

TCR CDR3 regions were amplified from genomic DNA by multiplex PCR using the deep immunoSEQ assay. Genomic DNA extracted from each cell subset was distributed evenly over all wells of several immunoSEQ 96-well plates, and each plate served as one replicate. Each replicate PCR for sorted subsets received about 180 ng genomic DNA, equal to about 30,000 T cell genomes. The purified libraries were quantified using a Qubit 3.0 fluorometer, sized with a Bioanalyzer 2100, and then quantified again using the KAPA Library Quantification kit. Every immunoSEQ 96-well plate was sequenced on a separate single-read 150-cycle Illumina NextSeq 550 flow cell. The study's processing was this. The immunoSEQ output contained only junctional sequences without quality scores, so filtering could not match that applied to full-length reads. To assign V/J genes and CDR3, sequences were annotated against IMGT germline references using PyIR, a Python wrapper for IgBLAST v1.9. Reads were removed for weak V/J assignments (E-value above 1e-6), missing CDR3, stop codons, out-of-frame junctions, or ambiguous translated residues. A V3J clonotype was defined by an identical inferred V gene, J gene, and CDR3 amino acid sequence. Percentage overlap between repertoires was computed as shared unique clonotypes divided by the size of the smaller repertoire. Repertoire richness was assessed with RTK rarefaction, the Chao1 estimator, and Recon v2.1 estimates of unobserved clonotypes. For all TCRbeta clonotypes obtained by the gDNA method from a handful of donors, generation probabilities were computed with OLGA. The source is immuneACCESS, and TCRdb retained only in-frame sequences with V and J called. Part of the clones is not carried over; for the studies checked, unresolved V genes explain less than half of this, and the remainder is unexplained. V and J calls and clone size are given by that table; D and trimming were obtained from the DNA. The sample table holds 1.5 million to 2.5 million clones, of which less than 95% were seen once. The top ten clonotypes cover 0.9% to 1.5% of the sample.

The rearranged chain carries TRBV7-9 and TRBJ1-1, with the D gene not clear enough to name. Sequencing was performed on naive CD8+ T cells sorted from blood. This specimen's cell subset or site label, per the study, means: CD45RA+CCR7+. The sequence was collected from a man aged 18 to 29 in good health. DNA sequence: TGTGCCAGCAGCAGCCAGGATCAGTCCGTCACTGAAGCTTTCTTT. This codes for CASSSQDQSVTEAFF.